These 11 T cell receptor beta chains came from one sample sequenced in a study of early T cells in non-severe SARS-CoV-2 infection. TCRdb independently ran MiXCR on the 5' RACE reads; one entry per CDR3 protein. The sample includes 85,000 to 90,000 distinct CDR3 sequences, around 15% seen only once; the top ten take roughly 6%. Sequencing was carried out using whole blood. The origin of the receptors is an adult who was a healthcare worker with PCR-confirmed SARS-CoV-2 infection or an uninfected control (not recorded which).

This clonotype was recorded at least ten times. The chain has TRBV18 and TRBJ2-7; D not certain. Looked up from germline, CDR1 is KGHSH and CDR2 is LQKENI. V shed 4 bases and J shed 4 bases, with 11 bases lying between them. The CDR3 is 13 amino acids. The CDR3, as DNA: TGTGCCAGCTCACTAAGTCCCGGGTACGAGCAGTACTTC. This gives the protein CASSLSPGYEQYF.

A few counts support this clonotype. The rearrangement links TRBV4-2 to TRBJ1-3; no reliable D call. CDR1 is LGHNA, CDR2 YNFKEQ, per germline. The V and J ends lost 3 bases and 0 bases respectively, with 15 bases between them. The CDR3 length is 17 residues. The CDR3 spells CASSQDEGPNSGNTIYF. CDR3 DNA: TGTGCCAGCAGCCAGGACGAGGGCCCCAACTCTGGAAACACCATATATTTT.

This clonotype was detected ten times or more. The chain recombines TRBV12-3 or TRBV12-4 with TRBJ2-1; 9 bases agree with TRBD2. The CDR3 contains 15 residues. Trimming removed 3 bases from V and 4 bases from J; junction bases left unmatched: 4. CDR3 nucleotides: TGTGCCAGCAGTTTGAGCGGGGGGAGTTACAATGAGCAGTTCTTC. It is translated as CASSLSGGSYNEQFF.

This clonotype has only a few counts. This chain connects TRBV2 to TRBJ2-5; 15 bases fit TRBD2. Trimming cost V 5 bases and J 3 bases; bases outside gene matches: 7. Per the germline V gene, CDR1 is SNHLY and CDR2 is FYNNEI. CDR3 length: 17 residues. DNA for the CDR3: TGTGCCAGCAGTTGGACTAGCGGGGGGGCTAAAGAAGAGACCCAGTACTTC. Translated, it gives CASSWTSGGAKEETQYF.

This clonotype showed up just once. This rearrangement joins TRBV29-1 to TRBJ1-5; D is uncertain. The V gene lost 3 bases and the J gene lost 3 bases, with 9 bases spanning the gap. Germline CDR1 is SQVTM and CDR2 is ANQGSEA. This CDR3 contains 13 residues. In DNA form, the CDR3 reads TGCAGCGTTGATTTCAGGATCAATCAGCCCCAGCATTTT. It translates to CSVDFRINQPQHF.

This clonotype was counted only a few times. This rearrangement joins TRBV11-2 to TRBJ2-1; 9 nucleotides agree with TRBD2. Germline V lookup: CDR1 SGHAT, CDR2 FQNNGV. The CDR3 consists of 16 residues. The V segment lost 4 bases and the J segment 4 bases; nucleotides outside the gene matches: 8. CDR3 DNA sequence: TGTGCCAGCAGCTACTTAGCGGGGGCCCTTTACAATGAGCAGTTCTTC. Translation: CASSYLAGALYNEQFF.

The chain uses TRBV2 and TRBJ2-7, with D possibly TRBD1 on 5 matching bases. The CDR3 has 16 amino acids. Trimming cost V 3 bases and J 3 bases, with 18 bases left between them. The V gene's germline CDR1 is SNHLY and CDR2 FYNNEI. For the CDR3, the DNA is TGTGCCAGCAGTGAGTTCGGGTCAGGGCTTCTCTACGAGCAGTACTTC. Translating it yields CASSEFGSGLLYEQYF.

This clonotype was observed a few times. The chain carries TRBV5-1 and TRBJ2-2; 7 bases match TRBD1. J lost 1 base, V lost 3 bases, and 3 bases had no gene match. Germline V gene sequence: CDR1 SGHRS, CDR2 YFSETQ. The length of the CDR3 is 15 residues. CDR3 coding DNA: TGCGCCAGCAGCTCCCGGACAGGGAACACCGGGGAGCTGTTTTTT. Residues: CASSSRTGNTGELFF. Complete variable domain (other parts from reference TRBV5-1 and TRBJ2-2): KAGVTQTPRYLIKTRGQQVTLSCSPISGHRSVSWYQQTPGQGLQFLFEYFSETQRNKGNFPGRFSGRQFSNSRSEMNVSTLELGDSALYLCASSSRTGNTGELFFGEGSRLTVL.

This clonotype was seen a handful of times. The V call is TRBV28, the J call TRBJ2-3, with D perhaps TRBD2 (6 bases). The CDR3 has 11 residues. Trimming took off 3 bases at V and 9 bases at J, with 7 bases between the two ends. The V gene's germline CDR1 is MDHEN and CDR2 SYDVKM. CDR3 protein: CASSFLATQYF. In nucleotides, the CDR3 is TGTGCCAGCAGTTTTCTAGCGACGCAGTATTTT. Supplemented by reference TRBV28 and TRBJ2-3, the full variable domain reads DVKVTQSSRYLVKRTGEKVFLECVQDMDHENMFWYRQDPGLGLRLIYFSYDVKMKEKGDIPEGYSVSREKKERFSLILESASTNQTSMYLCASSFLATQYFGPGTRLTVL.

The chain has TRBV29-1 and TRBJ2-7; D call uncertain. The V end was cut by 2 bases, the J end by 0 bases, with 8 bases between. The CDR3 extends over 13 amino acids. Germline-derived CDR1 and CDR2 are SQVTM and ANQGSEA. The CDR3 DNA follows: TGCAGCGTTGAAAGCAGGAGCTCCTACGAGCAGTACTTC. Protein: CSVESRSSYEQYF.

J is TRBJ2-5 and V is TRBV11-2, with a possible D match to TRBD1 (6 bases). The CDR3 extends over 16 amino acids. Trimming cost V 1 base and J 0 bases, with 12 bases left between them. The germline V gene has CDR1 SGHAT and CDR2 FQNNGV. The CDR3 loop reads CASSLAWTDHQETQYF. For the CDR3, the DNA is TGTGCCAGCAGCTTAGCTTGGACAGACCACCAAGAGACCCAGTACTTC.